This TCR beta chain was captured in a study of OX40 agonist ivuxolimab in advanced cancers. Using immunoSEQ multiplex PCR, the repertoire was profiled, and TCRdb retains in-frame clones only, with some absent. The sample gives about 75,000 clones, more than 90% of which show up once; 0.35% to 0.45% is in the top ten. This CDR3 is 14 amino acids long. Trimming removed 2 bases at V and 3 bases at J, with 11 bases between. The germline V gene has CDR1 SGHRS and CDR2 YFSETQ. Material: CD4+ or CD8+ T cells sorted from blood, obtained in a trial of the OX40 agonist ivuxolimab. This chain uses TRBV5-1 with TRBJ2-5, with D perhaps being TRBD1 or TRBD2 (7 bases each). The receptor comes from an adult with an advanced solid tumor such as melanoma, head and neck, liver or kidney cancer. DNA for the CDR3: TGCGCCAGCAGCTTCGCAGGGGGGGAAGAGACCCAGTACTTC. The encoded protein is CASSFAGGEETQYF.